One sample yielded the 15 T cell receptor beta chains listed below, sequenced in a study of blood T cell repertoires in COVID-19. Generated by immunoSEQ multiplex PCR, the TCRdb table keeps only in-frame clones and is missing some. The sample carries over 80,000 clones, roughly nine tenths recorded once. Sequencing input: peripheral blood. These receptors were collected from a man between 50 and 59 years old with acute or convalescent COVID-19.

The chain joins TRBV18 to TRBJ2-5; 8 bases are shared with TRBD2. The CDR3 runs 15 residues. Germline V gene lookup returns CDR1 KGHSH and CDR2 LQKENI. J gave up 2 bases and V 3 bases, and 5 bases lay outside the gene matches. This chain's CDR3 is CASSPAGGGQETQYF. DNA for the CDR3: TGTGCCAGCTCACCCGCGGGGGGTGGACAAGAGACCCAGTACTTC.

This clone has a single count. V gene TRBV4-2 combines with J gene TRBJ2-3; D remains ambiguous. Per the germline V gene, CDR1 is LGHNA and CDR2 is YNFKEQ. V lost 2 bases to trimming and J lost 0 bases, with 6 bases between them. The CDR3 length is 14 residues. The CDR3 sequence: CASSQILSTDTQYF. The CDR3 DNA follows: TGTGCCAGCAGCCAAATACTGAGCACAGATACGCAGTATTTT.

This rearrangement joins TRBV7-2 to TRBJ1-1; D is ambiguous. Germline CDR1 reads SGHTA; CDR2 reads FQGNSA. The CDR3 is 14 residues long. Trimming removed 2 bases from V and 0 bases from J, with 7 bases in between. This CDR3 reads CASSLFGMNTEAFF. DNA for the CDR3: TGTGCCAGCAGCTTATTCGGTATGAACACTGAAGCTTTCTTT.

V usage is TRBV7-2 and J usage is TRBJ2-3; a possible D gene is TRBD1 (6 bases). This CDR3 region has 15 residues. The germline CDR1 and CDR2 sequences are SGHTA and FQGNSA. V shed 1 base and J shed 1 base, with 9 bases lying between them. The CDR3, as DNA: TGTGCCAGCAGCTTAGGGGGGCGGGGCACAGATACGCAGTATTTT. The encoded protein is CASSLGGRGTDTQYF.

The chain links TRBV12-3 or TRBV12-4 to TRBJ2-7, with D possibly TRBD2 on 5 matching bases. This CDR3 is 13 amino acids long. The V and J ends lost 5 bases and 2 bases respectively, with 10 bases between them. Here the CDR3 DNA reads TGTGCCAGCAGTCCGGACTCAGCCTACGAGCAGTACTTC. Translation: CASSPDSAYEQYF.

The rearrangement links TRBV6-6 to TRBJ1-5; D may be TRBD1 (6 bases). Germline V gives CDR1 MNHNY, CDR2 SVGAGI (reference sequence). Trimming removed 6 bases from V and 6 bases from J, with 18 bases in between. The CDR3 contains 15 residues. In nucleotides, the CDR3 is TGTGCCAGCAGCAGAGGGGAGGGGGGCGGTCAGCCCCAGCATTTT. The encoded protein is CASSRGEGGGQPQHF.

The rearrangement joins TRBV5-4 to TRBJ1-2; D may be TRBD1 (6 bases). The CDR3 is made up of 12 amino acids. Trimming cost V 1 base and J 7 bases, with 8 bases left between them. Germline V gene data show CDR1 as SGHNT and CDR2 as YYREEE (reference sequence). CDR3 nucleotide sequence: TGTGCCAGCAGCTTGAGGGGGACTGGCTACACCTTC. It is translated as CASSLRGTGYTF. Using reference TRBV5-4 and TRBJ1-2 for the parts outside the CDR3, the full variable domain is ETGVTQSPTHLIKTRGQQVTLRCSSQSGHNTVSWYQQALGQGPQFIFQYYREEENGRGNFPPRFSGLQFPNYSSELNVNALELDDSALYLCASSLRGTGYTFGSGTRLTVV.

This rearrangement joins TRBV9 to TRBJ2-3, with D perhaps TRBD2 (7 bases). The CDR3 spans 18 residues. Trimming left V 1 base short and J 2 bases short, with 20 bases between. Germline V lookup: CDR1 SGDLS, CDR2 YYNGEE. The DNA of the CDR3 is TGTGCCAGCAGCGTAAGCTTAAGAGGGGGGGATTTCACAGATACGCAGTATTTT. It is translated as CASSVSLRGGDFTDTQYF.

The gene calls are TRBV13 and TRBJ2-3; possibly TRBD1 for D (6 bases). The CDR3 is made up of 20 amino acids. Germline V gives CDR1 PRHDT, CDR2 FYEKMQ (reference sequence). Trimming pared 5 bases from V and 0 bases from J, leaving 27 bases between. Written as DNA, the CDR3 is TGTGCCAGCAGCCCCACTAAAGGTACAGGGAAGTTTTTTAGCACAGATACGCAGTATTTT. It specifies CASSPTKGTGKFFSTDTQYF.

In this sample, this clone turned up once. This chain uses TRBV3-1 (or the pseudogene TRBV3-2) with TRBJ1-1, with TRBD1 matching over 9 bases. Germline V gene data show CDR1 as LGHDT and CDR2 as YNNKEL (reference sequence). CDR3 length equals 17 residues. The V segment lost 1 base and the J segment 0 bases; nucleotides outside the gene matches: 6. In DNA form, the CDR3 reads TGTGCCAGCAGCCAAGTGGGGACAGGGAGGGTGAACACTGAAGCTTTCTTT. Its protein is CASSQVGTGRVNTEAFF.

The V and J genes are TRBV5-1 and TRBJ1-2; D perhaps matches TRBD1 (6 bases). This CDR3 contains 15 residues. The germline V gene encodes CDR1 SGHRS and CDR2 YFSETQ. V was pared by 4 bases and J by 4 bases, with 17 bases between. CDR3 loop: CASSLLGGGPYGYTF. CDR3 DNA sequence: TGCGCCAGCAGCCTACTAGGGGGGGGTCCCTATGGCTACACCTTC.

This clone turned up a few times. CDR3 coding DNA: TGTGCCAGCAGCAAAGGAAAGGTTGCGGTCAGTCGATATAGCAATCAGCCCCAGCATTTT. Translated, it gives CASSKGKVAVSRYSNQPQHF. The genes are TRBV21-1 and TRBJ1-5. TRBV21-1 is annotated as a pseudogene. The CDR3 loop spans 20 amino acids.

The chain is built from TRBV5-1 and TRBJ2-7; the match to TRBD2 covers 7 bases. CDR3 length: 17 residues. The V gene end was trimmed by 0 bases and the J gene end by 5 bases; junction bases not matched to a gene: 14. The germline V gene encodes CDR1 SGHRS and CDR2 YFSETQ. Here the CDR3 reads CASSLASGAQSGHEQYF. The CDR3 DNA reads TGCGCCAGCAGCTTGGCCAGCGGGGCTCAGTCTGGGCACGAGCAGTACTTC.

The rearrangement links TRBV7-3 to TRBJ2-7, with a tentative D call TRBD2 (5 bases). V was pared by 0 bases and J by 5 bases, with 17 bases between. This CDR3 has 16 amino acids. Germline values: CDR1 SGHTA, CDR2 FQGTGA. CDR3 in amino acids: CASSLTRAGLGNEQYF. DNA of the CDR3: TGTGCCAGCAGCTTAACCCGGGCGGGCCTTGGGAACGAGCAGTACTTC.

This chain joins TRBV7-8 and TRBJ1-1; unclear D gene. In germline, CDR1 is SGHVS, CDR2 FQNEAQ. V lost 4 bases to trimming and J lost 8 bases, with 11 bases between them. The CDR3 contains 12 residues. CDR3 sequence: CASSSPLREAFF. The DNA for the CDR3 is TGTGCCAGCAGCTCCCCCTTGAGGGAAGCTTTCTTT.